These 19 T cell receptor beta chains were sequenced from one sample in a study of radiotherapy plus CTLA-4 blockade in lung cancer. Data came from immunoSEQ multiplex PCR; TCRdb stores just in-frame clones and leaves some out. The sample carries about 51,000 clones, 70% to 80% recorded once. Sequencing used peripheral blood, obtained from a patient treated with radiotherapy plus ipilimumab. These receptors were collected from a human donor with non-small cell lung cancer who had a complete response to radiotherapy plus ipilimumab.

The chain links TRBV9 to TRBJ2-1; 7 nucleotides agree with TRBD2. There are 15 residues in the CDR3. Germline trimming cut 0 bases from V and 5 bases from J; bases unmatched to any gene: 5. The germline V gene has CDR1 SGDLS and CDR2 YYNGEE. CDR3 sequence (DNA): TGTGCCAGCAGCGTAGGCGGAGCGGGACACAATGAGCAGTTCTTC. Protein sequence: CASSVGGAGHNEQFF.

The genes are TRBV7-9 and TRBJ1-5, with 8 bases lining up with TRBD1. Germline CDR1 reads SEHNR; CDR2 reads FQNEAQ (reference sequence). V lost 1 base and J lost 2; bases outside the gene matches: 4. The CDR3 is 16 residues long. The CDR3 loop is CASSLGQGSGNQPQHF. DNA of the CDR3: TGTGCCAGCAGCTTAGGACAGGGGAGCGGCAATCAGCCCCAGCATTTT. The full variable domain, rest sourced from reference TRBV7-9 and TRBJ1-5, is DTGVSQNPRHKITKRGQNVTFRCDPISEHNRLYWYRQTLGQGPEFLTYFQNEAQLEKSRLLSDRFSAERPKGSFSTLEIQRTEQGDSAMYLCASSLGQGSGNQPQHFGDGTRLSIL.

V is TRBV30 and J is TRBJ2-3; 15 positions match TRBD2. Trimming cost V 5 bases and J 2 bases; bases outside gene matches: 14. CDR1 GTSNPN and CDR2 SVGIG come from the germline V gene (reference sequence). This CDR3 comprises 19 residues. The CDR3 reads CAWSPAGLAGGGVTDTQYF. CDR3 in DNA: TGTGCCTGGTCCCCAGCGGGACTAGCGGGAGGAGGAGTCACAGATACGCAGTATTTT.

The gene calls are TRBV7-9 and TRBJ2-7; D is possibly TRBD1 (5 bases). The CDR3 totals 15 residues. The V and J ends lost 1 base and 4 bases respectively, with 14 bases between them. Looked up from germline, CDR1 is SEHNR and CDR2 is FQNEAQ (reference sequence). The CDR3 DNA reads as TGTGCCAGCAGCTTAGGGGCAGGGTCGTGGTACGAGCAGTACTTC. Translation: CASSLGAGSWYEQYF.

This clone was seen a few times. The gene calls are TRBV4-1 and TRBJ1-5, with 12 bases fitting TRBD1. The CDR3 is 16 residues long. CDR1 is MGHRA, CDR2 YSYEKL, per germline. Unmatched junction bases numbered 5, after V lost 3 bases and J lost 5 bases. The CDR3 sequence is CASSQMGQGADQPQHF. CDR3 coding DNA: TGCGCCAGCAGCCAGATGGGACAGGGGGCGGATCAGCCCCAGCATTTT.

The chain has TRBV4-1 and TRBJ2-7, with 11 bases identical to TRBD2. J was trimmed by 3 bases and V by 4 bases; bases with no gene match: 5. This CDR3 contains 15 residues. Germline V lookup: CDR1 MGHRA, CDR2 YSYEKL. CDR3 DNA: TGCGCCAGCAGCCCACTAGCGGGAGTTAACTACGAGCAGTACGTC. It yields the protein CASSPLAGVNYEQYV.

The CDR3 nucleotides read TGTGCCAGCAGTTTCTTGCTCACAGGGAGAGTCAGAAACACCATATATTTT. This translates into CASSFLLTGRVRNTIYF. The chain carries TRBV28 and TRBJ1-3, with a tentative D call TRBD1 (6 bases). The CDR3 length is 17 residues. V lost 3 bases to trimming and J lost 5 bases, with 20 bases between them. Germline values: CDR1 MDHEN, CDR2 SYDVKM.

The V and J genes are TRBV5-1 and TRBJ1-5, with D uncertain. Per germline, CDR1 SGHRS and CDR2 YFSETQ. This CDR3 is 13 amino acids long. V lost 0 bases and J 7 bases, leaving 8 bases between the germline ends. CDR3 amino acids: CASSLGGQQPQHF. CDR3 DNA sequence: TGCGCCAGCAGCTTGGGCGGGCAGCAGCCCCAGCATTTT.

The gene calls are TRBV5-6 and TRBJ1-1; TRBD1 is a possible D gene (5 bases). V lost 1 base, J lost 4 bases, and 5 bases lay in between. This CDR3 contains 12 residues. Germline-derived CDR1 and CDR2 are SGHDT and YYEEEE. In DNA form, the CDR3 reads TGTGCCAGCAGCTTGCAGGGCACTGAAGCTTTCTTT. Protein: CASSLQGTEAFF. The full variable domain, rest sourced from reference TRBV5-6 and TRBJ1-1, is DAGVTQSPTHLIKTRGQQVTLRCSPKSGHDTVSWYQQALGQGPQFIFQYYEEEERQRGNFPDRFSGHQFPNYSSELNVNALLLGDSALYLCASSLQGTEAFFGQGTRLTVV.

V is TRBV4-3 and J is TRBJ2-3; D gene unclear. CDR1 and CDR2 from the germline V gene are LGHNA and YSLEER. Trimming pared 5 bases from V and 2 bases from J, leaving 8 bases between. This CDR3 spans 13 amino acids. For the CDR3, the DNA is TGCGCCAGCAGCTCCAGGCCCACAGATACGCAGTATTTT. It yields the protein CASSSRPTDTQYF.

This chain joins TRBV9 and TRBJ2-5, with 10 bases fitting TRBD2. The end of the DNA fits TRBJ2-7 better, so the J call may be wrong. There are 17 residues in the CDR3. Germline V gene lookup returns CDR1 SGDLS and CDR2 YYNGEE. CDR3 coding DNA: TGTGCCAGCAGCGTTGGACTAGCGGCAGGAGGATCCTACGAGCAGTACTTC. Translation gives CASSVGLAAGGSYEQYF.

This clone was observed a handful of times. CDR3 coding DNA: TGTGCCAGCAGCCAGACTAGCGGGCCGTACAATGAGCAGTTCTTC. As protein: CASSQTSGPYNEQFF. The chain is built from TRBV6-6 and TRBJ2-1, with 10 bases aligning to TRBD2. The CDR3 consists of 15 residues. Trimming at V came to 6 bases and at J to 4 bases, leaving 6 bases not matched to a gene. Germline loops: CDR1 MNHNY, CDR2 SVGAGI (reference sequence).

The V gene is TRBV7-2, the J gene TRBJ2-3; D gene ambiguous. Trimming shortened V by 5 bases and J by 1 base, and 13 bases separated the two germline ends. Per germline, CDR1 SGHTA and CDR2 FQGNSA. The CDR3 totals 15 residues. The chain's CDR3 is CASSPDGYRTDTQYF. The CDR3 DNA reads TGTGCCAGCAGCCCCGACGGGTACCGCACAGATACGCAGTATTTT.

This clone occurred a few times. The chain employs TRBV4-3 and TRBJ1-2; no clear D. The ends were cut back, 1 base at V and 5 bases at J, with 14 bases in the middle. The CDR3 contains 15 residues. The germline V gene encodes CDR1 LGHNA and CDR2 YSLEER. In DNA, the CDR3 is TGCGCCAGCAGCCAAGTCCCGGGTATCGTTTATGGCTACACCTTC. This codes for CASSQVPGIVYGYTF.

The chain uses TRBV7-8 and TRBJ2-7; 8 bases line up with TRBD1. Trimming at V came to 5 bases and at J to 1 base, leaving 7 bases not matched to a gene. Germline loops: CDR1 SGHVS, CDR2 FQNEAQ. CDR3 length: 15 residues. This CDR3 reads CASSARDRSSYEQYF. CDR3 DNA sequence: TGTGCCAGCAGCGCCCGGGACAGGAGTTCCTACGAGCAGTACTTC.

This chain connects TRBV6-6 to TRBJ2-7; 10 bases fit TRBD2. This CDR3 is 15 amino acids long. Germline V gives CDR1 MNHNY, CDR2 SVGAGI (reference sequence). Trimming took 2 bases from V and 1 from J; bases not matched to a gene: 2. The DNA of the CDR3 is TGTGCCAGCAGTTACCCGGGACTAGCGTCCTACGAGCAGTACTTC. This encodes CASSYPGLASYEQYF.

The CDR3 bases are TGTGCCAGCATGCCGGACAGGGGTTTTCGGACTGAAGCTTTCTTT. Protein product: CASMPDRGFRTEAFF. This chain connects TRBV28 to TRBJ1-1; TRBD1 matches 9 bases. Germline assignment: CDR1 MDHEN and CDR2 SYDVKM. V lost 7 bases and J lost 5; bases outside the gene matches: 11. The CDR3 totals 15 residues.

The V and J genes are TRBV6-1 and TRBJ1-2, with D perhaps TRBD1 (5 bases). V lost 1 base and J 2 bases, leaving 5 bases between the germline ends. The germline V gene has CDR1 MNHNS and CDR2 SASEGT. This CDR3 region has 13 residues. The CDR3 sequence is CASSEGGNYGYTF. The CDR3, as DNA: TGTGCCAGCAGTGAAGGGGGCAACTATGGCTACACCTTC.

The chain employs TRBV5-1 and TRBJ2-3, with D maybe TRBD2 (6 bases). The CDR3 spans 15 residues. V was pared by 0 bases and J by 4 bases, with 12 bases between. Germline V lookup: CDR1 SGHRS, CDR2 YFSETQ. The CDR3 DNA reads TGCGCCAGCAGCTTGGGAGGCGGCGGGGCAGATACGCAGTATTTT. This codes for CASSLGGGGADTQYF.